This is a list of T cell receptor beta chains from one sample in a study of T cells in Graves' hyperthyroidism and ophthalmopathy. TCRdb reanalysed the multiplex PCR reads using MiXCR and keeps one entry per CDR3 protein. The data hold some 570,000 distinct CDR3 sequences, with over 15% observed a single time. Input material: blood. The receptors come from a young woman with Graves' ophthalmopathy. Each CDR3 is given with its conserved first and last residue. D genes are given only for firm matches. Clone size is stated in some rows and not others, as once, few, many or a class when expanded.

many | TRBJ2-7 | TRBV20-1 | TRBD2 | TGCAGTGCTACCCCGGGACTAGCGGTCTCCTACGAGCAGTACTTC | CSATPGLAVSYEQYF
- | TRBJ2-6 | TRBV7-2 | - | TGTGCCAGCGGCTTAGTGGGTTGGGGGGACGGGGCCAACGTCCTGACTTTC | CASGLVGWGDGANVLTF
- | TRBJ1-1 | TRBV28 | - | TGTGCCAGCAGTTTTCAGTTGGAGTCGGGGGGGCCTGCGAACACTGAAGCTTTCTTT | CASSFQLESGGPANTEAFF
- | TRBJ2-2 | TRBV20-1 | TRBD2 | TGCAGTGCTAGTGGCGGGAGACTGAACACCGGGGAGCTGTTTTTT | CSASGGRLNTGELFF
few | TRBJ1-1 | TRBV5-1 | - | TGCGCCAGCAGCACCGGCAGATACGAAGCTTTCTTT | CASSTGRYEAFF
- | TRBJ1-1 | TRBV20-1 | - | TGCAGTGCCCAATTCCGGGGAAACACTGAAGCTTTCTTT | CSAQFRGNTEAFF
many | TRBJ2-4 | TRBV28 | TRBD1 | TGTGCCAGCAGTGGGACAGGGGATCGCAAAAACATTCAGTACTTC | CASSGTGDRKNIQYF
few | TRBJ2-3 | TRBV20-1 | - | TGCAGTGCTAGAGATCTCGGTAGCACAGATACGCAGTATTTT | CSARDLGSTDTQYF
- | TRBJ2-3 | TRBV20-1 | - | TGCAGTGCTAAAGGCTGGTTTAGCACAGATACGCAGTATTTT | CSAKGWFSTDTQYF
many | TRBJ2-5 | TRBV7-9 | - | TGTGCCAGCACCTTAGAGTGGGAGACCCAGTACTTC | CASTLEWETQYF
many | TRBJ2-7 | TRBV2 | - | TGTGCCAGCAGCGAGAAAGCCGCGGTCCCCGAGCAGTACTTC | CASSEKAAVPEQYF
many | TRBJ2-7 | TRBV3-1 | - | TGTGCCAGCAGCCTCATTCCCGGGGCCAGCTACGAGCAGTACTTC | CASSLIPGASYEQYF
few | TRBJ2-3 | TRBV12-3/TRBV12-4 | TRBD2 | TGTGCCAGCAGTTCCCTCTCTGGCGGGAGGGCCGATAGCACAGATACGCAGTATTTT | CASSSLSGGRADSTDTQYF
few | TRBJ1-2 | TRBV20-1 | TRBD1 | TGCAGTGCTAGAGATTCGGACAGGGGGTATGGCTACACCTTC | CSARDSDRGYGYTF
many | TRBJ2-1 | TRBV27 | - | TGTGCCAGCAGTCCACGACAGCAACCAGGAGAGCAGTTCTTC | CASSPRQQPGEQFF
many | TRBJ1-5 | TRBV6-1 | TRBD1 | TGTGCCAGCAGCGCGCAGGGGGCGAGGGATCAGCCCCAGCATTTT | CASSAQGARDQPQHF
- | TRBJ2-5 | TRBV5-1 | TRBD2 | TGCGCCAGCAGCTTCACTAGCGGCGACGGGGAGACCCAGTACTTC | CASSFTSGDGETQYF
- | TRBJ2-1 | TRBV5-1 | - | TGCGCCAGCAGCTTGCCTAGGCAGGGTGAGCAGTTCTTC | CASSLPRQGEQFF
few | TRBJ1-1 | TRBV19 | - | TGTGCCAGTAGACGAGGAACAAGGGAGGGAACTGAAGCTTTCTTT | CASRRGTREGTEAFF
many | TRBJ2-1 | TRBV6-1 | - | TGTGCCAGCAGTTCCAGTAACTTCATAGTACATGAGCAGTTCTTC | CASSSSNFIVHEQFF
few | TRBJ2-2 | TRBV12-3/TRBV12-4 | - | TGTGCCAGCAGTTCAAAGACTAGGGGGGTAAACACCGGGGAGCTGTTTTTT | CASSSKTRGVNTGELFF
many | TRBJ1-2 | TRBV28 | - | TGTGCCAGCAGTTTTATAGCAGGAAACTATGGCTACACCTTC | CASSFIAGNYGYTF
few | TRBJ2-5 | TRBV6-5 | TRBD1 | TGTGCCAGCAGTTATTACGGACAGGGTCCACAGCGGGAGACCCAGTACTTC | CASSYYGQGPQRETQYF
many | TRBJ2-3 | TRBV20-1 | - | TGCAGTGCTAGCACCCGACGGGGGAGCACAGATACGCAGTATTTT | CSASTRRGSTDTQYF
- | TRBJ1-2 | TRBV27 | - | TGTGCCAGCAGTTTTTCGGCGACTTCTATGATAAACTATGGCTACACCTTC | CASSFSATSMINYGYTF
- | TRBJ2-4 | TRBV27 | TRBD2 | TGTGCCAGCAGTCTACGACTAGCGGGGGGCCTCTTAGCCAAAAACATTCAGTACTTC | CASSLRLAGGLLAKNIQYF
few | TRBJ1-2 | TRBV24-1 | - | TGTGCCACCAGTGGTCTCGGGGAAGATGGCTACACCTTC | CATSGLGEDGYTF
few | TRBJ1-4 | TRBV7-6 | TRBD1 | TGTGCCAGCAGCCCCCTTGAGGGGGCTTTCGTCAATGAAAAACTGTTTTTT | CASSPLEGAFVNEKLFF
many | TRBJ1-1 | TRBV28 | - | TGTGCCAGCAGTTTTCGCAGTCAGCCCCGGACTGAAGCTTTCTTT | CASSFRSQPRTEAFF
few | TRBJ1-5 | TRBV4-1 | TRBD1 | TGCGCCAGCAGCGAAGACCCGGGACAGCTCAATCAGCCCCAGCATTTT | CASSEDPGQLNQPQHF
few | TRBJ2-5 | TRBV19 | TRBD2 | TGTGCCAGTAGTATCGGCGGTAGCGGGAGGACTGAGACCCAGTACTTC | CASSIGGSGRTETQYF
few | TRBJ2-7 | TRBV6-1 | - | TGTGCCAGCAGTGAAGACGGAGCGGGCGCCGTCGGGCAGTACTTC | CASSEDGAGAVGQYF
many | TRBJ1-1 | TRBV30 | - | TGTGCCTGGAGGAGGCGGATGAACACTGAAGCTTTCTTT | CAWRRRMNTEAFF
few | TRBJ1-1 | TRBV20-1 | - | TGCAGTGCTAGAGATGGGCGGGACACTGAAGCTTTCTTT | CSARDGRDTEAFF
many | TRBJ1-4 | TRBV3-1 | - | TGTGCCAGCAGCCAAGATCCTCGTAAACTGTTTTTT | CASSQDPRKLFF
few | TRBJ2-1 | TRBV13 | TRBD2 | TGTGCCACCACGAGCGGGAGGGGATACAATGAGCAGTTCTTC | CATTSGRGYNEQFF
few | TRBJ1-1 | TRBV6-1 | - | TGTGCCAGCAGTCGGTGGGGGCCAGGGTTTGAAGCTTTCTTT | CASSRWGPGFEAFF
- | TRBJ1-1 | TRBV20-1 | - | TGCAGTGCTAGAGAAGGGAACAGTGAAGCTTTCTTT | CSAREGNSEAFF
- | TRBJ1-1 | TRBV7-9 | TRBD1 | TGTGCCAGCAGCCCAGGGGGAGAAGCTTTCTTT | CASSPGGEAFF
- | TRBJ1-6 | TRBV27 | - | TGTGCCAGCAGTTTGGGCAGTCAAAAGGATTCACCCCTCCACTTT | CASSLGSQKDSPLHF
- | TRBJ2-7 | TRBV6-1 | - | TGTGCCAGCAGTGCAGATCGGGGGGCCGAGCAGTACTTC | CASSADRGAEQYF
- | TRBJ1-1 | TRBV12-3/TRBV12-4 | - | TGTGCCAGCAGACCCCAGGTAGAAGCTTTCTTT | CASRPQVEAFF
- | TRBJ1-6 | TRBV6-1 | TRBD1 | TGTGCCAGCAGCTTGTCGGGAGGGGGCATTTCACCCCTCCACTTT | CASSLSGGGISPLHF
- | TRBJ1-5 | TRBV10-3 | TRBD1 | TGTGCCATCAGTGAGTCCGGGACAGGGAGTGGCAATCAGCCCCAGCATTTT | CAISESGTGSGNQPQHF
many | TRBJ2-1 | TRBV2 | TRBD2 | TGTGCCAGCAGTGAAGGGGCGACTAGCGGGAGGAGGTACAATGAGCAGTTCTTC | CASSEGATSGRRYNEQFF
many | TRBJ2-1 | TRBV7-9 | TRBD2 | TGTGCCAGCAGCTTCCCGGGAGGAAGGAATGAGCAGTTCTTC | CASSFPGGRNEQFF
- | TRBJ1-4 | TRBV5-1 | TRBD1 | TGCGCCAGCAGCGGACCGGGACAGATTAATGAAAAACTGTTTTTT | CASSGPGQINEKLFF
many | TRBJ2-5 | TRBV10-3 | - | TGTGCCATCAGTGGATCGGGCAGCCAAGAGACCCAGTACTTC | CAISGSGSQETQYF
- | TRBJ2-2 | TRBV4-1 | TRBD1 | TGCGCCAGCAACAACAGGGGATACACCGGGGAGCTGTTTTTT | CASNNRGYTGELFF
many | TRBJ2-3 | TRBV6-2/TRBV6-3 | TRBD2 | TGTGCCAGCACTATAAGCGGGGGGGCCGCAGATACGCAGTATTTT | CASTISGGAADTQYF
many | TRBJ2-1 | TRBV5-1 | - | TGCGCCAGCACCATTGGGTATGGGGTCTCCTACAATGAGCAGTTCTTC | CASTIGYGVSYNEQFF